The clone carrying this TCR beta chain occurred many times. This record belongs to a study of shared clonotypes between healthy human individuals. Replicate PCRs run on sorted subsets employed roughly 180 ng DNA, approximately 30,000 T cell genomes. Using immunoSEQ multiplex PCR, the repertoire was profiled, and TCRdb retains in-frame clones only, with some absent. Of around 700,000 clones in the sample, roughly 70% were seen once. Germline loops: CDR1 MNHNY, CDR2 SVGAGI (reference sequence). The CDR3 runs to 14 residues. The trim removed 10 bases at V and 0 bases at J, leaving 2 bases unmatched. The chain links TRBV6-6 to TRBJ2-2, with 10 positions matching TRBD2. The origin of this receptor is a woman aged 25 to 39 in good health. Sequenced sample: memory CD4+ T cells sorted from blood. Subset specified: CD45RA-negative fraction. The CDR3 sequence: CATLAGANTGELFF. In nucleotides, the CDR3 is TGTGCCACCCTAGCGGGGGCGAACACCGGGGAGCTGTTTTTT.